Listed below are T cell receptor beta chains from one sample, sequenced in a study of blood T cell repertoires in COVID-19. Profiled with immunoSEQ multiplex PCR; TCRdb holds only in-frame clones, not every one. Among 200,000 to 250,000 clones listed, about nine tenths were seen once. The specimen was peripheral blood. Every receptor here comes from a man aged 80 or over with acute or convalescent COVID-19. The CDR3 runs from the conserved cysteine through the conserved F or W. D genes are given only for firm matches. Clone size is given for some rows only: seen once, a few or many times, or a class if the clone is expanded.

>15|TRBJ1-1|TRBV25-1|TRBD1|NA
TGTGCCAGCAGTGCGGCCGGGACAGGGGGGATTGAAGCTTTCTTT
CASSAAGTGGIEAFF
>15|TRBJ2-7|TRBV27|TRBD1|NA
TGTGCCACCGGAAAGGGACAGGGAAGGTCCTACGAGCAGTACTTC
CATGKGQGRSYEQYF
>12|TRBJ1-2|TRBV11-2|NA|NA
TGTGCCAGCAGCTCAACAGGGTATGGCTACACCTTC
CASSSTGYGYTF
>14|TRBJ2-5|TRBV25-1|NA|NA
TGTGCCAGCAGTGAATTGTTCAGCAGGCAGACCCAGTACTTC
CASSELFSRQTQYF
>15|TRBJ2-1|TRBV2|NA|once
TGTGCCGGGAACATGGGGGCTCCAGCGTTGGGTGAGCAGTTCTTC
CAGNMGAPALGEQFF
>16|TRBJ2-7|TRBV10-3|NA|NA
TGTGCCATCAGTGAGTCGGCGACTATAAGCTCCTACGAGCAGTACTTC
CAISESATISSYEQYF
>15|TRBJ2-7|TRBV7-6|TRBD2|NA
TGTGCCAGCAGCTCACTTAGCGGGAGGTGGGACGAGCAGTACTTC
CASSSLSGRWDEQYF
>15|TRBJ2-3|TRBV14|NA|NA
TGTGCCAGCAGCCAATCGGGACTTACGACAGATACGCAGTATTTT
CASSQSGLTTDTQYF
>13|TRBJ1-5|TRBV11-2|TRBD1|NA
TGTGCCAGCAGCCCGGAGGGGGCCCAGCCCCAGCATTTT
CASSPEGAQPQHF
>15|TRBJ2-5|TRBV6-5|TRBD2|NA
TGTGCCAGCAGTAGCATTAGCGGGAGGGAGAAGACCCAGTACTTC
CASSSISGREKTQYF
>14|TRBJ2-1|TRBV9|NA|NA
TGTGCCAGCAGTACAGCGGCACTCTACAATGAGCAGTTCTTC
CASSTAALYNEQFF
>13|TRBJ1-2|TRBV5-1|TRBD1|NA
TGCGCCAGCAGCTTACAGGGGGCAAGTGGCTACACCTTC
CASSLQGASGYTF
>15|TRBJ2-5|TRBV7-2|NA|NA
TGTGCCAGCAGCCAAAGCGGTACATTCATTGAGACCCAGTACTTC
CASSQSGTFIETQYF
>19|TRBJ2-4|TRBV18|TRBD2|NA
TGTGCCAGCTCACCACTCCCGGTTCGTCTAGCGGGAGCCAAAAACATTCAGTACTTC
CASSPLPVRLAGAKNIQYF
>17|TRBJ2-3|TRBV29-1|NA|NA
TGCAGCGTTGGGCCCTTGGCTAGTCCGAGATTCACAGATACGCAGTATTTT
CSVGPLASPRFTDTQYF
>16|TRBJ2-7|TRBV5-1|TRBD1|once
TGCGCCAGCAGCTTGGGACGCAGGGGGCAAAGCTACGAGCAGTACTTC
CASSLGRRGQSYEQYF
>15|TRBJ2-7|TRBV6-5|NA|NA
TGTGCCAGCAGTTACACACGCCAGGGGGGTAGCGAGCAGTACTTC
CASSYTRQGGSEQYF
>18|TRBJ2-5|TRBV11-3|TRBD2|NA
TGTGCCAGCAGCTTAAATACCGGGACTAGCGGGGCCCAAGAGACCCAGTACTTC
CASSLNTGTSGAQETQYF
>12|TRBJ2-7|TRBV28|NA|NA
TGTGCCAGCAGTGTGTCAACCTACGAGCAGTACTTC
CASSVSTYEQYF
>15|TRBJ2-3|TRBV27|NA|NA
TGTGCCAGCAGTTTGAGGCAGGGCCCTACAGATACGCAGTATTTT
CASSLRQGPTDTQYF
>15|TRBJ2-1|TRBV28|NA|once
TGTGCCAGCAGTTTATCGCAGGGAGGAGTCGCTCCGTCGTTCTTC
CASSLSQGGVAPSFF
>15|TRBJ2-4|TRBV7-2|NA|NA
TGTGCCAGCAGCTTAGCGGCGGTTGCCAAAAACATTCAGTACTTC
CASSLAAVAKNIQYF
>18|TRBJ2-4|TRBV7-9|NA|once
TGTGCCAGCAGCTTACGTACCTTTAGCGTTCTAGCCAAAAACATTCAGTACTTC
CASSLRTFSVLAKNIQYF
>16|TRBJ1-2|TRBV7-6|NA|NA
TGTGCCAGCAGCCCCCAATCCGGGACTCTGAACTATGGCTACACCTTC
CASSPQSGTLNYGYTF
>14|TRBJ2-3|TRBV19|TRBD2|NA
TGTGCCAGTTCCCGCGGGAGGGCGGGAGATACGCAGTATTTT
CASSRGRAGDTQYF
>16|TRBJ1-5|TRBV7-9|TRBD1|NA
TGTGCCAGCAGCGGCCAGGGACAGGGGAACTACGGGTCCCAGCATTTT
CASSGQGQGNYGSQHF
>13|TRBJ1-6|TRBV10-3|NA|NA
TGTGCCAATCAGGCCAACCAAAGGACACCCCTCCACTTT
CANQANQRTPLHF
>13|TRBJ2-1|TRBV11-2|NA|NA
TGTGCCAGCAGTGGGGACAACTACAATGAGCAGTTCTTC
CASSGDNYNEQFF
>16|TRBJ2-5|TRBV19|TRBD1|NA
TGTGCCAGTAGTAACCCGGGACAGGTACTTCAAGAGACCCAGTACTTC
CASSNPGQVLQETQYF
>15|TRBJ2-1|TRBV7-9|TRBD2|NA
TGTGCCAGCAGCTCCGGACTAGCTACTTACAATGAGCAGTTCTTC
CASSSGLATYNEQFF
>18|TRBJ1-3|TRBV5-4|NA|NA
TGTGCCAGCAGCCCGGGGGGACCTGAGAGATACTCTGGAAACACCATATATTTT
CASSPGGPERYSGNTIYF
>15|TRBJ2-5|TRBV5-1|NA|NA
TGCGCCAGCAGCTTGGAGTCAGGGTTGTGGGAGACCCAGTACTTC
CASSLESGLWETQYF
>11|TRBJ2-1|TRBV5-1|NA|NA
TGCGCCAGCAGGGAGAATAATGAGCAGTTCTTC
CASRENNEQFF
>19|TRBJ2-1|TRBV6-2/TRBV6-3|TRBD2|NA
TGTGCCAGCAGTTATCTAGCGGAGGTCGGGGGGGGCTCCTACAATGAGCAGTTCTTC
CASSYLAEVGGGSYNEQFF
>16|TRBJ2-5|TRBV18|TRBD1|NA
TGTGCCAGCTCACAACAGGGGGCCTTGGGTTGGGAGACCCAGTACTTC
CASSQQGALGWETQYF
>15|TRBJ1-5|TRBV28|TRBD1|NA
TGTGCCAGCAGTTTGAGGACAGGGCTTCCTCAGCCCCAGCATTTT
CASSLRTGLPQPQHF
>14|TRBJ2-5|TRBV3-1/TRBV3-2|TRBD1|once
TGTGCCAGCAGCCAAACAGGGGGCGGAGAGACCCAGTACTTC
CASSQTGGGETQYF
>13|TRBJ1-2|TRBV5-4|NA|NA
TGTGCCAGCAGCGGATCAGCCCAGGGTGGCTACACCTTC
CASSGSAQGGYTF
>16|TRBJ2-3|TRBV18|TRBD1|NA
TGTGCCAGCTCACCAAAATCGGGACAGGCGATAGATACGCAGTATTTT
CASSPKSGQAIDTQYF
>15|TRBJ2-1|TRBV5-1|TRBD2|once
TGCGCCAGCAGCGGGGGACTAGCGGGACTGAATGAGCAGTTCTTC
CASSGGLAGLNEQFF
>14|TRBJ2-7|TRBV6-5|TRBD1|NA
TGTGCCAGCAGTTCCCCTTCAGGGGGTGACGAGCAGTACTTC
CASSSPSGGDEQYF
>14|TRBJ1-1|TRBV19|TRBD1|NA
TGTGCCAGTAGTGTACAGGGGGCTCGCACTGAAGCTTTCTTT
CASSVQGARTEAFF
>15|TRBJ2-1|TRBV2|TRBD2|NA
TGTGCCAGCAGGAGACTAGCGGGAACGTACAATGAGCAGTTCTTC
CASRRLAGTYNEQFF
>13|TRBJ1-1|TRBV11-2|TRBD1|once
TGTGCCAGCAGCCTACAGGGGGGAACTGAAGCTTTCTTT
CASSLQGGTEAFF
>14|TRBJ2-5|TRBV5-1|TRBD1|once
TGCGCCAGCAGCCTCAAACAGGGGCAAGAGACCCAGTACTTC
CASSLKQGQETQYF
>13|TRBJ2-7|TRBV11-2|NA|NA
TGTGCCAGCAGCCCGCCGGGGTCCTACGAGCAGTACTTC
CASSPPGSYEQYF
>14|TRBJ2-1|TRBV5-1|NA|NA
TGCGCCAGCAGCTTGCTGCAGGGGTACAATGAGCAGTTCTTC
CASSLLQGYNEQFF
>13|TRBJ1-1|TRBV6-5|TRBD1|NA
TGTGCCAGCAAGACAGGGGGGCCCACTGAAGCTTTCTTT
CASKTGGPTEAFF
>18|TRBJ2-1|TRBV15|NA|NA
TGTGCCACCAGCAGAGAGGATAGACTACAACTCTCCTACAATGAGCAGTTCTTC
CATSREDRLQLSYNEQFF
>16|TRBJ2-1|TRBV24-1|NA|NA
TGTGCCACCAGTGACCCCGACGGGAGCTCCTACAATGAGCAGTTCTTC
CATSDPDGSSYNEQFF
>15|TRBJ2-2|TRBV19|NA|NA
TGTGCCAGTAGTATAGATTCGGGGAACACCGGGGAGCTGTTTTTT
CASSIDSGNTGELFF
>14|TRBJ2-7|TRBV14|NA|NA
TGTGCCAGCAGCCTTCAACAGGGATCGAACGAGCAGTACTTC
CASSLQQGSNEQYF